The text below deals with one T cell receptor beta chain. Method: immunoSEQ multiplex PCR; TCRdb's copy keeps in-frame clones and lacks some. This sample yields over 200,000 clones, of which 87% are seen a single time; 1.5% to 2% belongs to the top ten. The CDR3 spans 16 residues. J lost 5 bases, V lost 4 bases, and 8 bases had no gene match. CDR1 MNHEY and CDR2 SMNVEV come from the germline V gene (reference sequence). This sample is drawn from a study of cytomegalovirus exposure and HLA in healthy donors. The V and J genes are TRBV27 and TRBJ2-1; 10 bases agree with TRBD2. The clonotype comes from a woman aged 18-35 years in good health and CMV-seropositive. Sequencing was done on a sample of PBMCs. CDR3 in DNA: TGTGCCAGCAGTTCCCTGAGCGGGAGGGCCGACAATGAGCAGTTCTTC. Its translation is CASSSLSGRADNEQFF.